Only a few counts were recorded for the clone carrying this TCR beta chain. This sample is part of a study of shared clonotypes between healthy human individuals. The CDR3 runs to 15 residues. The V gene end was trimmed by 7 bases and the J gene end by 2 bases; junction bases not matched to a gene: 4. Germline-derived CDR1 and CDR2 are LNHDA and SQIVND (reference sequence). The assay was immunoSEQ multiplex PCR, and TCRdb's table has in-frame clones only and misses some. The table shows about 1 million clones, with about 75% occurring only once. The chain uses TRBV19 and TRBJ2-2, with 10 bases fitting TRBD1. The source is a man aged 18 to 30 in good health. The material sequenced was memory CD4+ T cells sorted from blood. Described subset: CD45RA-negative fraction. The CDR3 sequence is CASKRTGGNTGELFF. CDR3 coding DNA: TGTGCCAGTAAACGGACAGGGGGTAACACCGGGGAGCTGTTTTTT.